The next 16 T cell receptor beta chains were all read from a single sample in a study of T cell responses to AZD1222 COVID-19 vaccine. TCRdb keeps only in-frame clones here, not all; method: immunoSEQ multiplex PCR. The sample has roughly 100,000 clones, 75% to 90% seen once. The sample here was peripheral blood, taken on day 0 of AZD1222 vaccination. Receptor source: an adult in good health.

CDR3 DNA sequence: TGTGCCAGCAGCGTAAAATCGTCGGTGGACACCGGGGAGCTGTTTTTT. It is translated as CASSVKSSVDTGELFF. The rearrangement uses TRBV9 and TRBJ2-2; D gene unclear. CDR1 SGDLS and CDR2 YYNGEE come from the germline V gene. This CDR3 has 16 residues. Trimming left V 1 base short and J 3 bases short, with 13 bases between. Variable domain in full (rest from reference TRBV9 and TRBJ2-2): DSGVTQTPKHLITATGQRVTLRCSPRSGDLSVYWYQQSLDQGLQFLIQYYNGEERAKGNILERFSAQQFPDLHSELNLSSLELGDSALYFCASSVKSSVDTGELFFGEGSRLTVL.

The J gene is TRBJ2-1, the V gene TRBV9; TRBD1 agrees at 7 bases. The CDR3 runs to 17 residues. Trimming took 0 bases from V and 3 from J; bases not matched to a gene: 9. The germline CDR1 and CDR2 sequences are SGDLS and YYNGEE. The CDR3 region has the DNA TGTGCCAGCAGCGTAGGGGGGACAGCGGTTATCTACAATGAGCAGTTCTTC. Its protein product is CASSVGGTAVIYNEQFF.

This clone was seen only a few times. V and J are TRBV7-9 and TRBJ1-5; D may be TRBD1 (6 bases). Trimming stripped 8 bases from V and 7 bases from J, with 12 bases between. CDR1 is SEHNR and CDR2 is FQNEAQ in the germline V gene (reference sequence). This CDR3 has 12 residues. The CDR3 here is CASGGGYQPQHF. CDR3 nucleotide sequence: TGTGCCAGCGGGGGCGGGTACCAGCCCCAGCATTTT.

The V gene is TRBV10-3, the J gene TRBJ1-4; 8 nucleotides agree with TRBD1. The CDR3 totals 15 residues. Germline V gene data show CDR1 as ENHRY and CDR2 as SYGVKD. Losses at the gene ends were 0 bases for V and 8 bases for J; bases not matched to a gene: 5. Written as DNA, the CDR3 is TGTGCCATCAGTGAGTCAGGACAGGGTGGAGAAAAACTGTTTTTT. Residues: CAISESGQGGEKLFF.

This chain links TRBV6-6 with TRBJ1-5, with 8 bases that match TRBD1. CDR3 length: 14 residues. Per the germline V gene, CDR1 is MNHNY and CDR2 is SVGAGI (reference sequence). The V segment lost 6 bases and the J segment 4 bases; nucleotides outside the gene matches: 5. In DNA form, the CDR3 reads TGTGCCAGCAGCCCACAGGGGGTAAATCAGCCCCAGCATTTT. Translation gives CASSPQGVNQPQHF.

The rearrangement joins TRBV19 to TRBJ2-1; TRBD2 aligns across 9 bases. V lost 6 bases to trimming and J lost 0 bases; unmatched junction nucleotides: 3. Per the germline V gene, CDR1 is LNHDA and CDR2 is SQIVND (reference sequence). The CDR3 has 15 residues. In DNA form, the CDR3 reads TGTGCCAGTAGCTATAGCGGGAGCTCCTACAATGAGCAGTTCTTC. Its protein product is CASSYSGSSYNEQFF.

This chain uses TRBV5-1 with TRBJ2-3, with 8 bases matching TRBD2. The CDR3 has 16 amino acids. The germline CDR1 and CDR2 sequences are SGHRS and YFSETQ. V lost 7 bases, J lost 4 bases, and 14 bases stayed unmatched. CDR3 region: CASALLERGTADTQYF. Here the CDR3 DNA reads TGCGCCAGCGCTCTGTTGGAGCGGGGGACCGCAGATACGCAGTATTTT.

CDR3 amino acids: CATRGRAYNEQFF. CDR3 nucleotide sequence: TGTGCCACCAGGGGGCGCGCCTACAATGAGCAGTTCTTC. The chain is built from TRBV6-5 and TRBJ2-1, with 8 bases aligning to TRBD1. V shed 10 bases and J 2 bases; nucleotides not matched to a gene: 4. The length of the CDR3 is 13 residues. Germline V gene data show CDR1 as MNHEY and CDR2 as SVGAGI.

The chain recombines TRBV11-2 with TRBJ2-3; 7 positions agree with TRBD1. This CDR3 contains 15 residues. Germline assignment: CDR1 SGHAT and CDR2 FQNNGV. Trimming at V came to 2 bases and at J to 4 bases, leaving 6 bases not matched to a gene. In DNA form, the CDR3 reads TGTGCCAGCAGCTTAACAGGGGCAATATCAGATACGCAGTATTTT. It codes for CASSLTGAISDTQYF.

The chain links TRBV19 to TRBJ2-3; TRBD2 is a possible D gene (7 bases). V was trimmed by 1 base and J by 3 bases, leaving 14 bases between them. This CDR3 comprises 16 residues. CDR1 and CDR2 from the germline V gene are LNHDA and SQIVND (reference sequence). DNA of the CDR3: TGTGCCAGTAGTATAGGGGGGGGCAGGGGAACAGATACGCAGTATTTT. This sequence encodes CASSIGGGRGTDTQYF.

The chain is built from TRBV6-5 and TRBJ2-3; D is ambiguous. CDR1 and CDR2 from the germline V gene are MNHEY and SVGAGI. V was trimmed by 8 bases and J by 1 base, leaving 7 bases between them. This CDR3 contains 12 residues. CDR3 nucleotides: TGTGCCAGCCGATCGGGCACAGATACGCAGTATTTT. As protein: CASRSGTDTQYF.

The rearrangement links TRBV18 to TRBJ1-1, with D possibly TRBD1 on 5 matching bases. V gave up 4 bases and J gave up 6 bases, with 15 bases separating them. CDR1 KGHSH and CDR2 LQKENI come from the germline V gene. This CDR3 is built from 14 residues. CDR3 in DNA: TGTGCCAGCTCACGGGGGACGGGAGTGGCTGAAGCTTTCTTT. It translates to CASSRGTGVAEAFF. Full variable domain (outside the CDR3, taken from reference TRBV18 and TRBJ1-1): NAGVMQNPRHLVRRRGQEARLRCSPMKGHSHVYWYRQLPEEGLKFMVYLQKENIIDESGMPKERFSAEFPKEGPSILRIQQVVRGDSAAYFCASSRGTGVAEAFFGQGTRLTVV.

The chain recombines TRBV11-3 with TRBJ2-1; TRBD1 matches at 9 bases. V shed 1 base and J 2 bases; nucleotides not matched to a gene: 0. The CDR3 spans 15 residues. Germline values: CDR1 SGHNT, CDR2 YENEEA. The CDR3: CASSLGQGAYNEQFF. CDR3 nucleotides: TGTGCCAGCAGCTTAGGACAGGGGGCCTACAATGAGCAGTTCTTC.

This chain connects TRBV5-1 to TRBJ2-7; 12 nucleotides match TRBD2. V gave up 4 bases and J gave up 0 bases; unmatched junction bases: 11. CDR1 SGHRS and CDR2 YFSETQ come from the germline V gene. The length of the CDR3 is 18 residues. Here the CDR3 DNA reads TGCGCCAGCAGCCCTAAAATGACGACTAGCGGGAGCTCCTACGAGCAGTACTTC. It is translated as CASSPKMTTSGSSYEQYF.

The count of this clone is one. The rearrangement uses TRBV6-1 and TRBJ2-2; no clear D gene. With 7 bases removed from V and 5 bases from J, the gap between germline ends came to 11 bases. CDR1 and CDR2 from the germline V gene are MNHNS and SASEGT. This CDR3 is 13 amino acids long. The CDR3 spells CASTALGTGELFF. For the CDR3, the DNA is TGTGCCAGCACCGCCCTAGGGACCGGGGAGCTGTTTTTT.

The chain employs TRBV15 and TRBJ2-7; no clear D. Germline values: CDR1 LNHNV, CDR2 YYDKDF (reference sequence). Trimming shortened V by 0 bases and J by 0 bases, and 9 bases separated the two germline ends. The CDR3 consists of 15 residues. CDR3 sequence (DNA): TGTGCCACCAGCAGAGATACGCAACTCTCCTACGAGCAGTACTTC. As protein: CATSRDTQLSYEQYF.